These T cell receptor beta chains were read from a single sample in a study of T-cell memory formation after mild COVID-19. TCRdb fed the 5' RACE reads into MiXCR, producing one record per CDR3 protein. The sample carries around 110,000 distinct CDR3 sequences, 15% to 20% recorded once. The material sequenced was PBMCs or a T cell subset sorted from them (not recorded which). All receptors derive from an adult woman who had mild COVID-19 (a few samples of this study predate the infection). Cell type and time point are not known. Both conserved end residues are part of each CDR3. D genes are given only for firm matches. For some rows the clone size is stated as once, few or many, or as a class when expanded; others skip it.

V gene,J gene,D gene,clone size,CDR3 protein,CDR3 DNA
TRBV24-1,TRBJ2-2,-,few,CATTDFEAGELFF,TGTGCCACCACCGACTTTGAGGCCGGGGAGCTGTTTTTT
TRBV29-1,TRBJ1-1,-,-,CSVEDRRVGTEAFF,TGCAGCGTTGAAGATCGGAGGGTCGGCACTGAAGCTTTCTTT
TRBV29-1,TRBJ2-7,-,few,CSVELTASYEQYF,TGCAGCGTGGAGTTGACAGCCTCCTACGAGCAGTACTTC
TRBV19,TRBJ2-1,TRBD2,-,CASSSSGRTSNEQFF,TGTGCCAGTAGTTCTAGCGGGAGAACCTCCAATGAGCAGTTCTTC
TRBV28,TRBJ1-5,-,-,CASSLYRGSNQPQHF,TGTGCCAGCAGTCTATATAGGGGTAGCAATCAGCCCCAGCATTTT
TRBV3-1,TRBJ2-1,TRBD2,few,CASSLSPRFYAGHGGAMANEQFF,TGTGCCAGCAGCCTCTCCCCAAGATTCTACGCTGGCCACGGGGGGGCAATGGCGAATGAGCAGTTCTTC
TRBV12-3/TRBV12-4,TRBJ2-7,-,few,CASSLRDEQYF,TGTGCCAGCAGTTTAAGGGACGAGCAGTACTTC
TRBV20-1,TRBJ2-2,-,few,CSAHRGGTGELFF,TGCAGTGCCCACCGAGGGGGAACCGGGGAGCTGTTTTTT
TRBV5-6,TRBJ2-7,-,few,CASSLVGTVSYEQYF,TGTGCCAGCAGCTTGGTAGGGACGGTGTCCTACGAGCAGTACTTC
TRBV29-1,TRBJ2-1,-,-,CSVANVNEQFF,TGCAGCGTTGCTAATGTCAATGAGCAGTTCTTC
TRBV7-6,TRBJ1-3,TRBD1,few,CASSSALRDRAYGNTIYF,TGTGCCAGCAGTTCCGCCCTGCGGGACAGGGCCTACGGAAACACCATATATTTT
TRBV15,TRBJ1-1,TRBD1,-,CATSRAGQVNMNTEAFF,TGTGCCACCAGCAGAGCGGGACAGGTCAACATGAACACTGAAGCTTTCTTT
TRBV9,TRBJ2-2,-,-,CASKGGNSPGGELFF,TGTGCCAGCAAGGGGGGAAACTCCCCAGGAGGGGAGCTGTTTTTT
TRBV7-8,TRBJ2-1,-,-,CASSAHQNEQFF,TGTGCCAGCAGCGCCCACCAGAATGAGCAGTTCTTC
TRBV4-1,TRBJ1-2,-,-,CASSPATYYGYTF,TGCGCCAGCAGCCCAGCCACCTACTATGGCTACACCTTC
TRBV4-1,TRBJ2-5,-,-,CASSIYTGAQETQYF,TGCGCCAGCAGCATTTATACCGGGGCCCAAGAGACCCAGTACTTC
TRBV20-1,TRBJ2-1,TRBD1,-,CRALRDRGLYNEQFF,TGCAGAGCTCTCCGGGACAGGGGTTTGTACAATGAGCAGTTCTTC
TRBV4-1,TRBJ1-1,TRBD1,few,CASSQPWDRDTEAFF,TGCGCCAGCAGCCAGCCTTGGGACAGGGACACTGAAGCTTTCTTT
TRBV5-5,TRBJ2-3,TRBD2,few,CASSSSRVGLAGADTQYF,TGTGCCAGCAGCTCGTCTCGGGTCGGACTAGCGGGGGCAGATACGCAGTATTTT